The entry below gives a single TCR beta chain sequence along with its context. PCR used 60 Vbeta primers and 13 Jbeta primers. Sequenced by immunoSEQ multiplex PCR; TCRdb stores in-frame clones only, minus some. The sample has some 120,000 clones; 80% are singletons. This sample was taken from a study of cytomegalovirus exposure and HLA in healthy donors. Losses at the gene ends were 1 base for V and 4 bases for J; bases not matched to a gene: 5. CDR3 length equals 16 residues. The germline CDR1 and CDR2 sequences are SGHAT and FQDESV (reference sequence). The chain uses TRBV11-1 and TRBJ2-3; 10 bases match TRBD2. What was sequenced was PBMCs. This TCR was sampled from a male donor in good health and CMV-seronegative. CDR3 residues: CASSLGGLAIPDTQYF. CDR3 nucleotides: TGTGCCAGCAGCTTAGGGGGACTAGCGATCCCAGATACGCAGTATTTT.